Below, 14 T cell receptor beta chains from the same sample are listed, as sequenced in a study of blood T cells in healthy people across ages. A J-beta primer mix and a sample-barcoded 5' primer were used in a second PCR of about 7 to 12 cycles. MiXCR, run by TCRdb on the 5' RACE reads, gives a single entry per CDR3 protein. The sample carries about a million distinct CDR3 sequences, roughly 47% recorded once. Sequencing used blood. These receptors were collected from a woman aged 60-70 years in good health.

The CDR3 sequence: CSVCGDYWSGEQYF. In nucleotides, the CDR3 is TGCAGCGTTTGCGGGGACTATTGGTCTGGCGAGCAGTACTTC. This rearrangement joins TRBV29-1 to TRBJ2-7, with 7 positions matching TRBD2. The germline V gene has CDR1 SQVTM and CDR2 ANQGSEA. The CDR3 spans 14 residues. Trimming at V came to 5 bases and at J to 6 bases, leaving 13 bases not matched to a gene.

Regarding this clonotype: One end of the junction is discordant with germline, which a read error may explain. This CDR3 reads CASSGQGKGGIQYF. Here the CDR3 DNA reads TGTGCCAGCAGCGGACAGGGGAAGGGTGGCATTCAGTATTTC. The V call is TRBV12-3 or TRBV12-4, the J call TRBJ2-5, with 9 bases that match TRBD1. The CDR3 has 14 residues.

V is TRBV5-1 and J is TRBJ1-1, with TRBD1 matching over 8 bases. Per germline, CDR1 SGHRS and CDR2 YFSETQ. There are 16 residues in the CDR3. V shed 0 bases, J shed 1 base, and the junction held 5 bases outside the gene matches. Written as DNA, the CDR3 is TGCGCCAGCAGCTTGGGAACTGACAGGGGGAACACTGAAGCTTTCTTT. Protein sequence: CASSLGTDRGNTEAFF.

This clonotype was observed a handful of times. This rearrangement joins TRBV12-3 or TRBV12-4 to TRBJ1-4, with 8 bases matching TRBD1. The CDR3 is 14 amino acids. V shed 7 bases, J shed 8 bases, and the junction held 9 bases outside the gene matches. The CDR3 DNA is TGTGCCAGCACTACGGACAGGGCGGACGAAAAACTGTTTTTT. It encodes CASTTDRADEKLFF.

This chain uses TRBV10-3 with TRBJ2-3; D not certain. This CDR3 contains 15 residues. Germline V gene sequence: CDR1 ENHRY, CDR2 SYGVKD. V was trimmed by 3 bases and J by 5 bases, leaving 15 bases between them. In DNA form, the CDR3 reads TGTGCCATCAGTGATAACGGCCCACCTCAAGATACGCAGTATTTT. This translates into CAISDNGPPQDTQYF.

The CDR3 DNA is TGTGCCTGGAAGGAAGGTCCCTATGGCTACACCTTC. It specifies CAWKEGPYGYTF. The chain combines TRBV30 with TRBJ1-2, with D uncertain. This CDR3 spans 12 amino acids. The V gene's germline CDR1 is GTSNPN and CDR2 SVGIG (reference sequence). V dropped 4 bases and J dropped 4 bases, with 10 bases sitting between them.

J is TRBJ1-5 and V is TRBV12-3 or TRBV12-4, with D possibly TRBD1 on 6 matching bases. Trimming left V 6 bases short and J 0 bases short, with 18 bases between. CDR3 size: 17 residues. CDR3 DNA sequence: TGTGCCAGCAGCAATACCAGGGGAGATTATAGCAATCAGCCCCAGCATTTT. Translating gives CASSNTRGDYSNQPQHF.

The chain couples TRBV6-2 or TRBV6-3 to TRBJ2-7; 8 bases align to TRBD1. This CDR3 comprises 15 residues. Germline V gene sequence: CDR1 MNHEY, CDR2 SVGEGT. J was trimmed by 3 bases and V by 9 bases; bases with no gene match: 13. This chain's CDR3 is CASRQGQRRFYEQYF. CDR3 sequence (DNA): TGTGCCAGTAGACAGGGGCAGCGGCGGTTCTACGAGCAGTACTTC.

As DNA, the CDR3 is TGTGCCACCAGCAGAGAGCTCAGGTTAAGAGCTTTCTTT. Translated: CATSRELRLRAFF. V and J are TRBV15 and TRBJ1-1; D gene unclear. Trimming shortened V by 0 bases and J by 10 bases, and 12 bases separated the two germline ends. Germline V lookup: CDR1 LNHNV, CDR2 YYDKDF (reference sequence). The CDR3 contains 13 residues.

The chain employs TRBV29-1 and TRBJ1-2; the D is unclear. Trimming removed 3 bases at V and 7 bases at J, with 15 bases between. This CDR3 is built from 13 residues. Germline V gene data show CDR1 as SQVTM and CDR2 as ANQGSEA. CDR3 region: CSVDAGLDFGYTF. Written as DNA, the CDR3 is TGCAGCGTTGACGCGGGTTTGGACTTTGGCTACACCTTC.

The gene calls are TRBV5-1 and TRBJ2-3; possibly TRBD2 for D (5 bases). The V end was cut by 0 bases, the J end by 5 bases, with 13 bases between. The CDR3 extends over 15 amino acids. Germline lookup yields CDR1 SGHRS and CDR2 YFSETQ. The CDR3 loop reads CASSLVPIGIDTQYF. CDR3 DNA: TGCGCCAGCAGCTTGGTCCCCATCGGGATAGATACGCAGTATTTT.

There are a few counts of this clonotype. The rearrangement uses TRBV21-1 and TRBJ2-2; the table's D call of TRBD2 was not tested on the DNA. TRBV21-1 is flagged as a pseudogene. CDR3 size: 17 residues. The CDR3 is CASSKGGRGVNGGELFF. The CDR3 DNA is TGTGCCAGCAGCAAAGGCGGGAGGGGAGTGAACGGCGGGGAGCTGTTTTTT.

This rearrangement joins TRBV7-2 to TRBJ2-1; D not certain. Trimming shortened V by 2 bases and J by 7 bases, and 9 bases separated the two germline ends. The CDR3 totals 13 residues. Germline V CDR1 and CDR2: SGHTA, FQGNSA. The CDR3 region is CASSLLWVNEQFF. CDR3 bases: TGTGCCAGCAGCTTATTATGGGTAAATGAGCAGTTCTTC.

In its sample, this clonotype was seen a few times. V gene TRBV7-2 combines with J gene TRBJ2-7; D is possibly TRBD2 (6 bases). The germline V and J ends were trimmed by 2 bases and 4 bases, with 18 bases remaining between them. The CDR3 is made up of 16 amino acids. Germline V CDR1 and CDR2: SGHTA, FQGNSA. The CDR3 spells CASSLRRGDREYEQYF. In DNA, the CDR3 is TGTGCCAGCAGCTTACGTAGGGGCGACCGGGAGTACGAGCAGTACTTC. Variable domain in full (rest from reference TRBV7-2 and TRBJ2-7): GAGVSQSPSNKVTEKGKDVELRCDPISGHTALYWYRQSLGQGLEFLIYFQGNSAPDKSGLPSDRFSAERTGGSVSTLTIQRTQQEDSAVYLCASSLRRGDREYEQYFGPGTRLTVT.